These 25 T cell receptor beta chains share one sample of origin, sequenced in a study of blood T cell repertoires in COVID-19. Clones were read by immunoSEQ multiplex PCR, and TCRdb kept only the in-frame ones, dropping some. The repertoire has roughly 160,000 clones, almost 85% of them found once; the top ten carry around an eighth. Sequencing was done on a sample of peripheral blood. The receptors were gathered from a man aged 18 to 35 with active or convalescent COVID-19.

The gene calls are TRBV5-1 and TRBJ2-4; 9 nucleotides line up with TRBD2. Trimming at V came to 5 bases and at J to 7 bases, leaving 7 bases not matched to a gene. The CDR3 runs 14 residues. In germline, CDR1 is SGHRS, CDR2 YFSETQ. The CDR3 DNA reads TGCGCCAGCAGTCCTAGCGGGGCACAGAACATTCAGTACTTC. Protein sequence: CASSPSGAQNIQYF.

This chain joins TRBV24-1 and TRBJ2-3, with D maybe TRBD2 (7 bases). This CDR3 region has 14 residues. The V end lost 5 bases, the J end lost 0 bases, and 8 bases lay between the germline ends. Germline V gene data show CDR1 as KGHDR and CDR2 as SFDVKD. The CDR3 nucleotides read TGTGCCACCAGTGGGGGGGGCAGCACAGATACGCAGTATTTT. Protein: CATSGGGSTDTQYF.

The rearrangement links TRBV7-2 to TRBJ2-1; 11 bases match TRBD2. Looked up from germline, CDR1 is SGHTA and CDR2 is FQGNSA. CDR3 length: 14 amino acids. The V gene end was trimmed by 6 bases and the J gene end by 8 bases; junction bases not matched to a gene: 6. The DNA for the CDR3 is TGTGCCAGCAGTTATAGCGGGGGGGAGGATGAGCAGTTCTTC. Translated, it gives CASSYSGGEDEQFF.

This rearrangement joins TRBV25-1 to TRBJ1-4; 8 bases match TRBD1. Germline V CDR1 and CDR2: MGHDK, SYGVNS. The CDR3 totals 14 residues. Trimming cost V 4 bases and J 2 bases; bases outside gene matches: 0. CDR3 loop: CASSGQGTNEKLFF. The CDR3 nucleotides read TGTGCCAGCAGTGGACAGGGGACTAATGAAAAACTGTTTTTT.

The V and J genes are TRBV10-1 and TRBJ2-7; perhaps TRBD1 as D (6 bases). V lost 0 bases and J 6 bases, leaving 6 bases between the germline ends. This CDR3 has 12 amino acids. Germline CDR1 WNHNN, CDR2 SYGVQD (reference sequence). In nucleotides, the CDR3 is TGCGCCAGCAGTGAGTCGACAGGCGAGCAGTACTTC. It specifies CASSESTGEQYF.

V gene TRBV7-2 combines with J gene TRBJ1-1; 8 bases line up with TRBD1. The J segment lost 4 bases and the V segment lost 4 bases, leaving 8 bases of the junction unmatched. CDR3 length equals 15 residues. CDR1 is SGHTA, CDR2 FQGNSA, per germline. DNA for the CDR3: TGTGCCAGCAGCTGGGTACAGGGGGGAGGCACTGAAGCTTTCTTT. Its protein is CASSWVQGGGTEAFF. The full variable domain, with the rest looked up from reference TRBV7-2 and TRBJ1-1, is GAGVSQSPSNKVTEKGKDVELRCDPISGHTALYWYRQSLGQGLEFLIYFQGNSAPDKSGLPSDRFSAERTGGSVSTLTIQRTQQEDSAVYLCASSWVQGGGTEAFFGQGTRLTVV.

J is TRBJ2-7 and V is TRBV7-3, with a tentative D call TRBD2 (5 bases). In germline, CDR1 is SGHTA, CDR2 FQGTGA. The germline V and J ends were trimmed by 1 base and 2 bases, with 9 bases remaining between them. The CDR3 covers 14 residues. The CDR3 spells CASSLMPGTYEQYF. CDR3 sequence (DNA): TGTGCCAGCAGCTTAATGCCCGGGACCTACGAGCAGTACTTC.

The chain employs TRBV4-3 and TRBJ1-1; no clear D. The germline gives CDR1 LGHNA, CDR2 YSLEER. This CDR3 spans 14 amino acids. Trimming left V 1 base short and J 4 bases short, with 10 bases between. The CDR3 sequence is CASSQGRGPTEAFF. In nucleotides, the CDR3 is TGCGCCAGCAGCCAAGGCCGGGGTCCCACTGAAGCTTTCTTT.

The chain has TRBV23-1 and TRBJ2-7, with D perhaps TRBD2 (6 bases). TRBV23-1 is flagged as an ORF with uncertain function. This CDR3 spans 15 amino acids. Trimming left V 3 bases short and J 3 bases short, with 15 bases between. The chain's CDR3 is CASSHPGTLIYEQYF. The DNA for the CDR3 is TGCGCCAGCAGTCATCCCGGGACTCTAATCTACGAGCAGTACTTC.

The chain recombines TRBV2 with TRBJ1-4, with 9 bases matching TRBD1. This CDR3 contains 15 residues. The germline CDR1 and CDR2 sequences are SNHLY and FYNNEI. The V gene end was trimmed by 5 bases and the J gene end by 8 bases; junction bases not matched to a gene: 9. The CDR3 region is CASSIRPGQGEKLFF. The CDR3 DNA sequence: TGTGCCAGCAGTATACGTCCGGGACAGGGCGAAAAACTGTTTTTT.

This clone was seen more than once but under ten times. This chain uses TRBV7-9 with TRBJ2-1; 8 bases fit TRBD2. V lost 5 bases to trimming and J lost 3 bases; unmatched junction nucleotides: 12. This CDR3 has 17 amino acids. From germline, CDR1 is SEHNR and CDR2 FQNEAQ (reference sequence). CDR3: CASSPRVQRERYNEQFF. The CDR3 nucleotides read TGTGCCAGCAGCCCCCGAGTCCAGCGGGAGCGCTACAATGAGCAGTTCTTC.

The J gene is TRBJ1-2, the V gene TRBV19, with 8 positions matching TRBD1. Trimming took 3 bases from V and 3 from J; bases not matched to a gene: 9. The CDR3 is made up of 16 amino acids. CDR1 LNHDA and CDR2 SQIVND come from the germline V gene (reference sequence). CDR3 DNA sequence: TGTGCCAGTAGTATCCCCCGGACAGGGTTTGACTATGGCTACACCTTC. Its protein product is CASSIPRTGFDYGYTF. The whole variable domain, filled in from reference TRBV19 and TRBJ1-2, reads DGGITQSPKYLFRKEGQNVTLSCEQNLNHDAMYWYRQDPGQGLRLIYYSQIVNDFQKGDIAEGYSVSREKKESFPLTVTSAQKNPTAFYLCASSIPRTGFDYGYTFGSGTRLTVV.

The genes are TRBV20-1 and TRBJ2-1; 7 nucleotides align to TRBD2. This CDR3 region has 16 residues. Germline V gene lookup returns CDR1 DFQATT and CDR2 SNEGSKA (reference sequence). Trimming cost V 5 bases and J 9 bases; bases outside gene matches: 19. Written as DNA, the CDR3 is TGCAGTGCTCGTGGGGAAGGGCATTTGACTAGCCTTGAGCAGTTCTTC. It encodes CSARGEGHLTSLEQFF.

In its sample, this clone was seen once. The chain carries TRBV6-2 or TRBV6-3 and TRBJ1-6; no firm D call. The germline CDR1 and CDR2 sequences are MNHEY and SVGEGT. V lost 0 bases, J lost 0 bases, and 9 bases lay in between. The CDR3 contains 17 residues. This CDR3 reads CASSYSARSSYNSPLHF. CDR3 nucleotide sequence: TGTGCCAGCAGTTACTCTGCCAGAAGCTCCTATAATTCACCCCTCCACTTT.

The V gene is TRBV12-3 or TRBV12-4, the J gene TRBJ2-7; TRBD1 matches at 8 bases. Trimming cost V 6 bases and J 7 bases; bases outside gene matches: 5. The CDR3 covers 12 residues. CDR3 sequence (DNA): TGTGCCAGCAGGGGACAGGCCCCGGAGCAGTACTTC. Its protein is CASRGQAPEQYF.

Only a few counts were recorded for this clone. As DNA, the CDR3 is TGTGCCAGCTCTCGCGGGAGCCTCTCTGGAAACACCATATATTTT. It translates to CASSRGSLSGNTIYF. The V gene is TRBV9, the J gene TRBJ1-3; D not resolved. Looked up from germline, CDR1 is SGDLS and CDR2 is YYNGEE. V shed 7 bases and J shed 0 bases, with 14 bases lying between them. This CDR3 has 15 amino acids.

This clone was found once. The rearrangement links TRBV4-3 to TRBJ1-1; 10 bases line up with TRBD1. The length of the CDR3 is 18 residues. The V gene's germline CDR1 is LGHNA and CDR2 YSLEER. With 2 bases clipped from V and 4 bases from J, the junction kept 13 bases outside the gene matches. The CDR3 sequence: CASSQHIRDRGGSTEAFF. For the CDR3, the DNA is TGCGCCAGCAGCCAACACATCCGGGACAGGGGTGGGAGCACTGAAGCTTTCTTT.

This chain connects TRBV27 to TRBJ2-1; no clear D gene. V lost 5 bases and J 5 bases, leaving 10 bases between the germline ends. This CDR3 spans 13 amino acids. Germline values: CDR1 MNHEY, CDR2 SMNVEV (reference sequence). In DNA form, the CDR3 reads TGTGCCAGCAGTCCCTCCCCCCACAATGAGCAGTTCTTC. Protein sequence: CASSPSPHNEQFF.

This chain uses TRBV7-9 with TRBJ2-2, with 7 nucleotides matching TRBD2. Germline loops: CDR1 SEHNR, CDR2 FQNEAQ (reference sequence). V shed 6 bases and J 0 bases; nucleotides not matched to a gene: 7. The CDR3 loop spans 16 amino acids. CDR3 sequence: CASRTREGPNTGELFF. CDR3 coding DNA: TGTGCCAGCAGAACTAGGGAGGGCCCGAACACCGGGGAGCTGTTTTTT.

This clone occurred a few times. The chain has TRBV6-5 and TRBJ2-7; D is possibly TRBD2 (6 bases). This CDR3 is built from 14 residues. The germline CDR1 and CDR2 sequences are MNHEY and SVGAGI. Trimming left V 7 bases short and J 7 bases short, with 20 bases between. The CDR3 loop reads CASNPGTPAGEQYF. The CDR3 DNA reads TGTGCCAGCAACCCCGGGACGCCCGCGGGGGAGCAGTACTTC.

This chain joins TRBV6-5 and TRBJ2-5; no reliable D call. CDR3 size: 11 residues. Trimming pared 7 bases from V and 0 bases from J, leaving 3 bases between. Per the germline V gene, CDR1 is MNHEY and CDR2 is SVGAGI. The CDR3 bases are TGTGCCAGCATAGACCAAGAGACCCAGTACTTC. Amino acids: CASIDQETQYF.

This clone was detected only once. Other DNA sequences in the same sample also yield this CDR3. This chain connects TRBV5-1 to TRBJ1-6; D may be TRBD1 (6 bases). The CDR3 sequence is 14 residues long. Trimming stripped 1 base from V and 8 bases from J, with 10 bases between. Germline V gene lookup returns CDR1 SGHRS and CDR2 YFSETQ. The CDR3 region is CASSLQGRDSPLHF. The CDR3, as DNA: TGCGCCAGCAGCTTGCAGGGGAGGGATTCACCCCTCCACTTT.

The CDR3 reads CSVTRGGNTGELFF. In DNA form, the CDR3 reads TGCAGCGTTACGCGAGGGGGAAACACCGGGGAGCTGTTTTTT. The rearrangement links TRBV29-1 to TRBJ2-2, with a possible D match to TRBD1 (6 bases). This CDR3 is built from 14 residues. In germline, CDR1 is SQVTM, CDR2 ANQGSEA. The V end lost 5 bases, the J end lost 2 bases, and 12 bases lay between the germline ends.

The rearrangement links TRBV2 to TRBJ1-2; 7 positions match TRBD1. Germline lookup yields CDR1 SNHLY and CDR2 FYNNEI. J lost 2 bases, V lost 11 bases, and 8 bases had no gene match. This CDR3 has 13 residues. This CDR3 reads CAQGKTGNYGYTF. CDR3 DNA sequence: TGTGCCCAGGGGAAGACAGGGAACTATGGCTACACCTTC.

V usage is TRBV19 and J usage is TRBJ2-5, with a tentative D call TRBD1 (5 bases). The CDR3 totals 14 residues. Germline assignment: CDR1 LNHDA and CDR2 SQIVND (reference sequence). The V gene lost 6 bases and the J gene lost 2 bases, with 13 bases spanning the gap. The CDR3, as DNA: TGTGCCAGTAGCCCGCAGACAGTACAAGAGACCCAGTACTTC. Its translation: CASSPQTVQETQYF.